The next 8 T cell receptor beta chains were all read from a single sample in a study of Ad26.COV2.S vaccination and SARS-CoV-2 variants. Specified treatment: roughly 18 received Ad26.COV2.S at low or high dose, single or two shots; several received placebo; per-sample allocation not given. Each sample was drawn 63 days after the first injection (of vaccine or placebo). Repertoires were generated with immunoSEQ multiplex PCR, while TCRdb's copy carries only in-frame clones and drops some. This table has 300,000 to 450,000 clones, 80% to 90% appearing once. Sequencing used peripheral blood, obtained in a trial of Ad26.COV2.S vaccine versus placebo. All receptors derive from a person between 18 and 60 years old who received the Ad26.COV2.S COVID-19 vaccine or a placebo.

This clone was found once. V usage is TRBV5-1 and J usage is TRBJ2-2; possibly TRBD1 for D (6 bases). The CDR3 contains 14 residues. V dropped 6 bases and J dropped 0 bases, with 9 bases sitting between them. CDR1 is SGHRS and CDR2 is YFSETQ in the germline V gene. CDR3 protein: CASKQGTNTGELFF. CDR3 sequence (DNA): TGCGCCAGCAAACAGGGAACGAACACCGGGGAGCTGTTTTTT.

This chain uses TRBV9 with TRBJ2-1; 11 bases are a match to TRBD2. Trimming at V came to 4 bases and at J to 0 bases, leaving 18 bases not matched to a gene. The CDR3 consists of 21 residues. Germline V gene data show CDR1 as SGDLS and CDR2 as YYNGEE. This CDR3 reads CASSKSSGTSGSLSSYNEQFF. The CDR3 DNA is TGTGCCAGCAGCAAGTCCTCCGGGACTAGCGGTTCCCTAAGCTCCTACAATGAGCAGTTCTTC.

The chain couples TRBV11-2 to TRBJ2-2; D tentatively fits TRBD1 or TRBD2 (5 bases each). Deletions cut 3 bases from V and 0 bases from J, with 11 bases between. Germline-derived CDR1 and CDR2 are SGHAT and FQNNGV. The CDR3 length is 16 residues. As DNA, the CDR3 is TGTGCCAGCAGCTTGAGGGGCGCCGCGAACACCGGGGAGCTGTTTTTT. It codes for CASSLRGAANTGELFF.

This chain joins TRBV6-5 and TRBJ2-3, with TRBD1 matching over 12 bases. V gave up 6 bases and J gave up 12 bases; unmatched junction bases: 1. From germline, CDR1 is MNHEY and CDR2 SVGAGI. The CDR3 is 11 amino acids. CDR3 DNA: TGTGCCAGCAGGGGACAGGGGGCTCAGTATTTT. Its protein is CASRGQGAQYF.

This rearrangement joins TRBV10-1 to TRBJ2-5; D remains unclear. The CDR3 has 13 amino acids. Trimming pared 3 bases from V and 3 bases from J, leaving 8 bases between. Germline V CDR1 and CDR2: WNHNN, SYGVQD (reference sequence). The CDR3 here is CASSEGFEETQYF. The CDR3 DNA reads TGCGCCAGCAGTGAAGGGTTCGAAGAGACCCAGTACTTC.

The gene calls are TRBV7-9 and TRBJ2-1; D may be TRBD1 (6 bases). Per the germline V gene, CDR1 is SEHNR and CDR2 is FQNEAQ (reference sequence). This CDR3 has 16 residues. The V end lost 3 bases, the J end lost 7 bases, and 19 bases lay between the germline ends. Here the CDR3 reads CASSLSYREHYNEQFF. CDR3 bases: TGTGCCAGCAGCTTGTCGTACAGGGAACATTATAATGAGCAGTTCTTC.

CDR3 coding DNA: TGTGCCAGCAGCCAGACAGGGTCTAATAATTCACCCCTCCACTTT. Residues: CASSQTGSNNSPLHF. This sequence joins TRBV6-6 and TRBJ1-6; TRBD1 matches at 7 bases. Losses at the gene ends were 6 bases for V and 5 bases for J; bases not matched to a gene: 7. Looked up from germline, CDR1 is MNHNY and CDR2 is SVGAGI (reference sequence). The CDR3 consists of 15 residues.

The chain links TRBV4-3 to TRBJ1-1, with 7 bases identical to TRBD1. Trimming cost V 3 bases and J 4 bases; bases outside gene matches: 8. This CDR3 region has 15 residues. Germline V gene sequence: CDR1 LGHNA, CDR2 YSLEER. The CDR3 bases are TGCGCCAGCAGCCATTCCCGGGACAGCCTCACTGAAGCTTTCTTT. Protein product: CASSHSRDSLTEAFF.